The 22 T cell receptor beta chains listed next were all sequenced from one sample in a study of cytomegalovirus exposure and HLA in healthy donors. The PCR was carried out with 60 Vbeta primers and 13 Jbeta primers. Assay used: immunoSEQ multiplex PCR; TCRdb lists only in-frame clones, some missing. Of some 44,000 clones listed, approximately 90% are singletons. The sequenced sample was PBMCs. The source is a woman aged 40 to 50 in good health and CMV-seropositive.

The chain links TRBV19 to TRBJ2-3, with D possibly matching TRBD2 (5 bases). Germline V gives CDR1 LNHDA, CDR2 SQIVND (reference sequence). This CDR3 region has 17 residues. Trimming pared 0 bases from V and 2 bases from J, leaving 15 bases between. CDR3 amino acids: CASSIEAGIMITDTQYF. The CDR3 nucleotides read TGTGCCAGTAGTATAGAAGCCGGGATTATGATCACAGATACGCAGTATTTT. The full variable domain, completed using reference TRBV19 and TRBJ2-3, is DGGITQSPKYLFRKEGQNVTLSCEQNLNHDAMYWYRQDPGQGLRLIYYSQIVNDFQKGDIAEGYSVSREKKESFPLTVTSAQKNPTAFYLCASSIEAGIMITDTQYFGPGTRLTVL.

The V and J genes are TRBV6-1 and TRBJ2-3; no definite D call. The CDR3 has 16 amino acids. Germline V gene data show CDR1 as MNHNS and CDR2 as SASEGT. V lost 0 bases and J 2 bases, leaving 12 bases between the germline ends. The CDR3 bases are TGTGCCAGCAGTGAAGCGCGAGCAGAGGACACAGATACGCAGTATTTT. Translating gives CASSEARAEDTDTQYF.

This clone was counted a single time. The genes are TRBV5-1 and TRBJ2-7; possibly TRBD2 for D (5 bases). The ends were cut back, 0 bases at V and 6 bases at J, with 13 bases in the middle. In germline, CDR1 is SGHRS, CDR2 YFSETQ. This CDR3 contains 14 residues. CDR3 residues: CASSLGGEGLEQYF. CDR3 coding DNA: TGCGCCAGCAGCTTGGGGGGAGAAGGGCTCGAGCAGTACTTC. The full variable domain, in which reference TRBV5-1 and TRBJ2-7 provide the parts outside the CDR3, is KAGVTQTPRYLIKTRGQQVTLSCSPISGHRSVSWYQQTPGQGLQFLFEYFSETQRNKGNFPGRFSGRQFSNSRSEMNVSTLELGDSALYLCASSLGGEGLEQYFGPGTRLTVT.

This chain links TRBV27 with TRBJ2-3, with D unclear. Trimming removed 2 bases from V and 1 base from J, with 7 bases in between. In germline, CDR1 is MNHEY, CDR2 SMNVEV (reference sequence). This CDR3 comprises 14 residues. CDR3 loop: CASSLAAGTDTQYF. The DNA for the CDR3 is TGTGCCAGCAGTTTAGCGGCAGGCACAGATACGCAGTATTTT.

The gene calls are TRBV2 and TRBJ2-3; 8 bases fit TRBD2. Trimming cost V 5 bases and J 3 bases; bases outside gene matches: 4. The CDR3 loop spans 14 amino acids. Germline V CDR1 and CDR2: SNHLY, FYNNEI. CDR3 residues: CASSKLAETDTQYF. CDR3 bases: TGTGCCAGCAGTAAACTAGCGGAAACAGATACGCAGTATTTT.

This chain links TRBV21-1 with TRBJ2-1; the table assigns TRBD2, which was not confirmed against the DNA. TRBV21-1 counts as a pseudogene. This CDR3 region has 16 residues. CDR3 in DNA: TGTGCCAGCAGCAAGGGTAAGCGGGGAAATTACAATGAGCAGTTCTTC. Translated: CASSKGKRGNYNEQFF.

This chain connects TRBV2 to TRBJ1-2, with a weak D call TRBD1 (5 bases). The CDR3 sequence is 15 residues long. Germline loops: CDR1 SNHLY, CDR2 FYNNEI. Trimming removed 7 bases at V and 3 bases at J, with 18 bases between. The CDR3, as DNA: TGTGCCAGCAATCGACCCCAGGGCGTCGACTATGGCTACACCTTC. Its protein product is CASNRPQGVDYGYTF.

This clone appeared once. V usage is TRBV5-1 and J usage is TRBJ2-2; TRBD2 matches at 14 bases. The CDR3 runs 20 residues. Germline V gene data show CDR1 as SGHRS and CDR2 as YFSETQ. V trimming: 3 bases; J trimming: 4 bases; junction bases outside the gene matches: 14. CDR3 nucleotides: TGCGCCAGCAGCTCCCCGGGACTAGCGGGAGCAGGTGCGGGCACCGGGGAGCTGTTTTTT. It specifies CASSSPGLAGAGAGTGELFF.

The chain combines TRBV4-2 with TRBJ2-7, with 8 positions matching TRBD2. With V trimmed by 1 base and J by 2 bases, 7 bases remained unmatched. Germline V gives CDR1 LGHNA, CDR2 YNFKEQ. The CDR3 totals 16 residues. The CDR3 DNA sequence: TGTGCCAGCAGCCAAGCCTCTCGGGGGGGAGCCTACGAGCAGTACTTC. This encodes CASSQASRGGAYEQYF.

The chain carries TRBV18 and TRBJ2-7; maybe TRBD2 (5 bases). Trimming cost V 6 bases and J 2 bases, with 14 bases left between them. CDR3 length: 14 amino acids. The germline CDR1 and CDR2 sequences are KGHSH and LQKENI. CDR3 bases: TGTGCCAGCTCCTTGTTAGAGGGTCCCTACGAGCAGTACTTC. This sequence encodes CASSLLEGPYEQYF.

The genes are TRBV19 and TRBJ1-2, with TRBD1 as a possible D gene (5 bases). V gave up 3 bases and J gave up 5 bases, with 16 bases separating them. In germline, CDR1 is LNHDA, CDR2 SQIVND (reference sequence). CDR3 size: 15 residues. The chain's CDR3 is CASSIRAELTYGYTF. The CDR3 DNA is TGTGCCAGTAGTATCAGGGCGGAACTTACTTATGGCTACACCTTC.

The CDR3 here is CASSFTDEQFF. The CDR3 DNA is TGTGCCAGCAGCTTCACTGATGAGCAGTTCTTC. V and J are TRBV7-9 and TRBJ2-1; D not resolved. The V end lost 3 bases, the J end lost 8 bases, and 5 bases lay between the germline ends. In germline, CDR1 is SEHNR, CDR2 FQNEAQ (reference sequence). The CDR3 totals 11 residues.

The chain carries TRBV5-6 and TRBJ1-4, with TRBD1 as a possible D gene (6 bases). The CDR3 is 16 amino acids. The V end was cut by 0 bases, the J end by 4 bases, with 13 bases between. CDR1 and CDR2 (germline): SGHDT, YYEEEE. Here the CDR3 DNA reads TGTGCCAGCAGCTTGGCCGGGACAAGGCTTAATGAAAAACTGTTTTTT. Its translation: CASSLAGTRLNEKLFF.

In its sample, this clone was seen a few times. The CDR3: CASSQDRRGNTEAFF. The DNA for the CDR3 is TGTGCCAGCAGCCAAGATCGACGGGGAAACACTGAAGCTTTCTTT. The J gene is TRBJ1-1, the V gene TRBV4-2; no clear D gene. The V end was cut by 0 bases, the J end by 2 bases, with 10 bases between. The CDR3 has 15 residues. The germline V gene encodes CDR1 LGHNA and CDR2 YNFKEQ.

The CDR3 spells CAWSALAGSSYNEQFF. CDR3 sequence (DNA): TGTGCCTGGAGTGCACTAGCGGGGAGCTCCTACAATGAGCAGTTCTTC. The rearrangement links TRBV30 to TRBJ2-1, with 10 bases lining up with TRBD2. J was trimmed by 0 bases and V by 1 base; bases with no gene match: 3. Germline CDR1 reads GTSNPN; CDR2 reads SVGIG (reference sequence). CDR3 size: 16 residues.

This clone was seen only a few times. This CDR3 is CASIGGIGGNEQFF. CDR3 nucleotide sequence: TGTGCCAGCATCGGGGGGATAGGGGGCAATGAGCAGTTCTTC. The V call is TRBV2, the J call TRBJ2-1; possible D gene TRBD2, 7 bases. Germline-derived CDR1 and CDR2 are SNHLY and FYNNEI. The CDR3 extends over 14 amino acids. The V gene lost 7 bases and the J gene lost 6 bases, with 16 bases spanning the gap.

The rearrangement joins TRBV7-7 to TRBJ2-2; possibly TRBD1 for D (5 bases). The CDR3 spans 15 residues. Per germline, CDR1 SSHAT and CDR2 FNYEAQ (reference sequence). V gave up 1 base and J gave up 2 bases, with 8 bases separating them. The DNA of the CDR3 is TGTGCCAGCAGCTTAGGGCAGGGAAACACCGGGGAGCTGTTTTTT. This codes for CASSLGQGNTGELFF.

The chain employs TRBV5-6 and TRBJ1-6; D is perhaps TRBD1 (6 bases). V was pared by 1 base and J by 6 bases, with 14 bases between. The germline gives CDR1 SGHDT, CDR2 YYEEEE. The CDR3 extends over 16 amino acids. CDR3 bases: TGTGCCAGCAGCTTGCAGGGGTTCGAGTTTAATTCACCCCTCCACTTT. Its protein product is CASSLQGFEFNSPLHF.

CDR3 sequence (DNA): TGTGCCAGCTCACCGATGGGGGGCTACGAGCAGTACTTC. Translated, it gives CASSPMGGYEQYF. V usage is TRBV18 and J usage is TRBJ2-7, with a tentative D call TRBD2 (6 bases). V gave up 3 bases and J gave up 3 bases, with 9 bases separating them. The CDR3 has 13 residues. Germline V gene lookup returns CDR1 KGHSH and CDR2 LQKENI.

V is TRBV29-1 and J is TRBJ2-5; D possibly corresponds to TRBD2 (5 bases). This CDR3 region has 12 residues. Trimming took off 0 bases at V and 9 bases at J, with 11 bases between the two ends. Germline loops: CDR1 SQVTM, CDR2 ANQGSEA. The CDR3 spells CSVEDGGLPQYF. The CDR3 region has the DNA TGCAGCGTTGAAGACGGTGGACTTCCCCAGTACTTC. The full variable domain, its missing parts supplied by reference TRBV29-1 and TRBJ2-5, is SAVISQKPSRDICQRGTSLTIQCQVDSQVTMMFWYRQQPGQSLTLIATANQGSEATYESGFVIDKFPISRPNLTFSTLTVSNMSPEDSSIYLCSVEDGGLPQYFGPGTRLLVL.

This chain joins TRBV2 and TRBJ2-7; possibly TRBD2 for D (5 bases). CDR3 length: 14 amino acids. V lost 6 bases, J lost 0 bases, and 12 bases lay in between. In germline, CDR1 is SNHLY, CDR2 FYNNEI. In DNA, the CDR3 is TGTGCCAGCAGGGAACCGGGATTCTCCTACGAGCAGTACTTC. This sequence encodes CASREPGFSYEQYF.

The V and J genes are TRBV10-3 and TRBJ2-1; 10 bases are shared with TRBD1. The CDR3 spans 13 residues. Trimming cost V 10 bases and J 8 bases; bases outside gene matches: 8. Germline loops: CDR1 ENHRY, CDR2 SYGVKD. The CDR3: CATRTGGSDEQFF. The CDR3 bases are TGTGCCACCCGGACAGGGGGTTCAGATGAGCAGTTCTTC.